Following are 15 T cell receptor beta chains from one sample sequenced in a study of cytomegalovirus exposure and HLA in healthy donors. The PCR ran on 60 Vbeta and 13 Jbeta primers. Sequencing was performed with immunoSEQ multiplex PCR; in TCRdb, only in-frame clones are kept and a portion is missing. The table has around 150,000 clones, 75% seen once. The material sequenced was PBMCs. Source of these receptors: a male donor in good health and CMV-seronegative.

This chain joins TRBV11-1 and TRBJ1-2; 7 positions agree with TRBD1. Germline-derived CDR1 and CDR2 are SGHAT and FQDESV (reference sequence). The V segment lost 3 bases and the J segment 8 bases; nucleotides outside the gene matches: 6. CDR3 length: 13 amino acids. CDR3 nucleotide sequence: TGTGCCAGCAGCTTTCGACAGGGAGGAGGCTACACCTTC. It translates to CASSFRQGGGYTF.

This chain uses TRBV4-3 with TRBJ1-2; TRBD1 is a possible D gene (5 bases). The V and J ends lost 0 bases and 8 bases respectively, with 19 bases between them. The CDR3 is made up of 16 amino acids. Germline V lookup: CDR1 LGHNA, CDR2 YSLEER. The CDR3, as DNA: TGCGCCAGCAGCCAAGATACGTCCAGGGCGGTTGGAGGCTACACCTTC. It specifies CASSQDTSRAVGGYTF.

As concerns this clone: This same CDR3 is encoded by further DNA sequences in the sample. The chain employs TRBV7-2 and TRBJ1-2; D is unclear. CDR3 size: 14 residues. Between the trimmed V and J ends, which lost 3 bases and 0 bases, there was a span of 8 bases. Germline V gene data show CDR1 as SGHTA and CDR2 as FQGNSA. CDR3 nucleotides: TGTGCCAGCAGCTTTCACGGGGCTAACTATGGCTACACCTTC. It translates to CASSFHGANYGYTF.

This chain joins TRBV18 and TRBJ2-7, with D maybe TRBD1 (5 bases). CDR1 and CDR2 from the germline V gene are KGHSH and LQKENI. This CDR3 spans 13 amino acids. The ends were cut back, 4 bases at V and 1 base at J, with 8 bases in the middle. CDR3 sequence (DNA): TGTGCCAGCTCACTCGACAGTTCCTACGAGCAGTACTTC. As protein: CASSLDSSYEQYF.

This clone was detected only a few times. The genes are TRBV5-4 and TRBJ1-2; 9 bases line up with TRBD1. The CDR3 has 16 residues. Germline V gene lookup returns CDR1 SGHNT and CDR2 YYREEE (reference sequence). Trimming took 4 bases from V and 4 from J; bases not matched to a gene: 11. CDR3 nucleotides: TGTGCCAGCAGCCTCGGACAGGGGAGGCTTGGCTATGGCTACACCTTC. Protein sequence: CASSLGQGRLGYGYTF.

The genes are TRBV6-1 and TRBJ1-2, with TRBD1 matching over 12 bases. Germline loops: CDR1 MNHNS, CDR2 SASEGT. The CDR3 is made up of 14 amino acids. The trim removed 5 bases at V and 7 bases at J, leaving 5 bases unmatched. The DNA of the CDR3 is TGTGCCAGCAGTCGGGACAGGGGGCTTGGTGGCTACACCTTC. Amino acids: CASSRDRGLGGYTF.

CDR3 bases: TGTGCCAGCAGCGTAGGCCACCCCCGGGACAGATCACCCCTCCACTTT. It encodes CASSVGHPRDRSPLHF. The chain joins TRBV9 to TRBJ1-6; 7 bases are shared with TRBD1. Germline V gene sequence: CDR1 SGDLS, CDR2 YYNGEE. The CDR3 length is 16 residues. After removal of 0 bases from V and 10 bases from J, the junction contained 10 bases not matched to a gene.

This clone was counted between two and nine times. The genes are TRBV29-1 and TRBJ1-2; 11 nucleotides line up with TRBD1. Trimming at V came to 7 bases and at J to 8 bases, leaving 6 bases not matched to a gene. CDR1 is SQVTM, CDR2 ANQGSEA, per germline. The CDR3 has 12 residues. The CDR3 region has the DNA TGCAGCGGAAAGGGACAGGGGGACGGCTACACCTTC. As protein: CSGKGQGDGYTF.

The V gene is TRBV4-1, the J gene TRBJ2-5; perhaps TRBD1 as D (6 bases). Germline assignment: CDR1 MGHRA and CDR2 YSYEKL. CDR3 length equals 17 residues. The V gene lost 1 base and the J gene lost 11 bases, with 26 bases spanning the gap. CDR3 nucleotide sequence: TGCGCCAGCAGCCAAGTCAGTGAAAGGGACAAAGAAAGGGAGCAGTACTTC. Its protein is CASSQVSERDKEREQYF.

The rearrangement joins TRBV9 to TRBJ2-2, with TRBD2 matching over 9 bases. The junction had 5 bases not matched to a gene; V was cut back by 7 bases and J by 4 bases. Per the germline V gene, CDR1 is SGDLS and CDR2 is YYNGEE. This CDR3 contains 14 residues. CDR3: CASSLAGLTGELFF. For the CDR3, the DNA is TGTGCCAGCTCACTAGCGGGCCTCACCGGGGAGCTGTTTTTT.

The V and J genes are TRBV20-1 and TRBJ2-1; unclear D gene. CDR1 and CDR2 (germline): DFQATT, SNEGSKA (reference sequence). Trimming took off 1 base at V and 9 bases at J, with 7 bases between the two ends. CDR3 length equals 11 residues. The CDR3, as DNA: TGCAGTGCTAGAGTCTCGTCTGAGCAGTTCTTC. Its protein product is CSARVSSEQFF.

The chain is built from TRBV2 and TRBJ1-3, with D maybe TRBD1 (6 bases). The germline gives CDR1 SNHLY, CDR2 FYNNEI. The CDR3 length is 16 residues. The V end lost 3 bases, the J end lost 0 bases, and 12 bases lay between the germline ends. The CDR3 spells CASSDWQGSSGNTIYF. The CDR3 DNA reads as TGTGCCAGCAGTGATTGGCAGGGGAGCTCTGGAAACACCATATATTTT.

The chain is built from TRBV6-5 and TRBJ2-3; 11 bases line up with TRBD2. Germline V gene lookup returns CDR1 MNHEY and CDR2 SVGAGI. This CDR3 spans 15 amino acids. Losses at the gene ends were 6 bases for V and 6 bases for J; bases not matched to a gene: 8. The CDR3 is CASRGIAGGRDTQYF. The CDR3 nucleotides are TGTGCCAGCAGGGGAATAGCGGGAGGGAGGGATACGCAGTATTTT.

The chain has TRBV7-6 and TRBJ2-7; possibly TRBD1 for D (6 bases). Germline CDR1 and CDR2: SGHVS and FNYEAQ. V was shortened by 1 base and J by 3 bases, with 16 bases between the two germline ends. The CDR3 is 16 amino acids. CDR3 in DNA: TGTGCCAGCAGCTTAGTCGCCAGGGGTCCCAACTACGAGCAGTACTTC. It specifies CASSLVARGPNYEQYF.

The chain is built from TRBV7-9 and TRBJ2-5; possible D gene TRBD2, 5 bases. The V and J ends lost 3 bases and 4 bases respectively, with 9 bases between them. This CDR3 has 13 residues. From germline, CDR1 is SEHNR and CDR2 FQNEAQ (reference sequence). The CDR3 bases are TGTGCCAGCAGCTTCGGGGTCGGAGAGACCCAGTACTTC. Translation: CASSFGVGETQYF. The whole variable domain, remainder taken from reference TRBV7-9 and TRBJ2-5, is DTGVSQNPRHKITKRGQNVTFRCDPISEHNRLYWYRQTLGQGPEFLTYFQNEAQLEKSRLLSDRFSAERPKGSFSTLEIQRTEQGDSAMYLCASSFGVGETQYFGPGTRLLVL.